The clone carrying this T cell receptor beta chain was counted between two and nine times. Its antigen remains unknown. Whole blood was used without fractionation, so all unsorted peripheral T cells were included. This entry belongs to a study of HIV-infected patients and healthy controls. The V gene's germline CDR1 is LGHDT and CDR2 YNNKEL (reference sequence). The CDR3 sequence is 14 residues long. V lost 1 base, J lost 4 bases, and 10 bases lay in between. cDNA was made from approximately 500 ng RNA using alpha and beta constant primers. Alpha and beta chain libraries were made separately by chain-specific third strand synthesis with multiplexing indices. In TCRdb, the 5' RACE reads were re-called with MiXCR into one record per CDR3 protein. The sample includes nearly 25,000 distinct CDR3 sequences, more than 7.5% seen only once; the top ten take approximately 3.9%. Study-wide results and limits: MAIT alpha-chain CDR3s were frequent in healthy controls, depleted in HIV+.

The sample was blood. This clonotype was sampled from an adult in good health. This chain links TRBV3-1 with TRBJ1-1; TRBD1 might be the D (5 bases). The chain's CDR3 is CASSQGGVGTEAFF. For the CDR3, the DNA is TGTGCCAGCAGCCAAGGGGGGGTTGGCACTGAAGCTTTCTTT.